This TCR beta chain came from a study of T cell repertoires in cytomegalovirus infection. Looking at the study overall: The public TCR beta signatures pointed to both CMV infection and matching HLA type. Study-level points and caveats: Summed frequency of public TCR beta families distinguished CMV carriers with the relevant HLA.

The CDR3 is made up of 18 amino acids. Per germline, CDR1 SGHVS and CDR2 FQNEAQ. Trimming took off 0 bases at V and 0 bases at J, with 15 bases between the two ends. One entry per CDR3 protein results from TCRdb running MiXCR on the reads. The sample has around 450,000 distinct CDR3 sequences, approximately 32% seen once; the top ten hold approximately 14%. As for this clonotype: Antigen specificity is unknown.

The receptor was isolated from a human donor in good health (CMV status not recorded). Some clones in this sample may be carry-over from other donors' samples. The rearrangement links TRBV7-8 to TRBJ1-3; D is unclear. Sequences were obtained from PBMCs. CDR3 sequence (DNA): TGTGCCAGCAGCTTAGCTTTGGGCGTATTGAGCTCTGGAAACACCATATATTTT. Its protein product is CASSLALGVLSSGNTIYF.